Listed below are T cell receptor beta chains from one sample, sequenced in a study of STAT5B mutations in CD4+ large granular lymphocyte leukemia. The assay was immunoSEQ multiplex PCR, and TCRdb's table has in-frame clones only and misses some. This sample has about 21,000 clones, with 70% to 85% found just once. Sequenced: CD4+ T cells from blood buffy coats. The receptors were sampled from a human donor in good health. The CDR3 runs from the conserved cysteine through the conserved F or W. The order of the fields is clone size, V gene, J gene, CDR3 protein. Size is omitted from some rows. Given values are once, few, many or a class for expanded clones.

size: NA
V: TRBV6-1
J: TRBJ2-7
CDR3: CASSRQGVSAYEQYF

size: NA
V: TRBV6-5
J: TRBJ1-3
CDR3: CASSSGQGSPGNTIYF

size: NA
V: TRBV10-3
J: TRBJ2-1
CDR3: CAISDQGANEQFF

size: NA
V: TRBV5-5
J: TRBJ1-5
CDR3: CASSFGGQPLEPQHF

size: NA
V: TRBV5-8
J: TRBJ2-3
CDR3: CASSVGNPGLLVNTQYF

size: NA
V: TRBV11-2
J: TRBJ2-1
CDR3: CASTPGLAYNEQFF

size: few
V: TRBV10-1
J: TRBJ2-3
CDR3: CASSEGRGGRRDTQYF

size: few
V: TRBV11-2
J: TRBJ1-2
CDR3: CASSSIRGLGYGYTF

size: NA
V: TRBV29-1
J: TRBJ1-5
CDR3: CSVEAGVGQPQHF

size: NA
V: TRBV9
J: TRBJ1-1
CDR3: CASSSGRRAFF

size: once
V: TRBV28
J: TRBJ2-5
CDR3: CASRTWAGDQETQYF

size: NA
V: TRBV6-1
J: TRBJ1-1
CDR3: CASSEVGRMAEAFF

size: few
V: TRBV19
J: TRBJ1-1
CDR3: CASSIASGVLEAFF

size: NA
V: TRBV11-2
J: TRBJ2-1
CDR3: CASTPALNEQFF

size: NA
V: TRBV9
J: TRBJ2-7
CDR3: CASTPGQGGPYEQYF

size: NA
V: TRBV5-1
J: TRBJ2-7
CDR3: CASSYDPREAYEQYF

size: NA
V: TRBV11-2
J: TRBJ1-1
CDR3: CASSRQNTEAFF

size: NA
V: TRBV19
J: TRBJ1-1
CDR3: CASSDRGEEAFF

size: NA
V: TRBV6-1
J: TRBJ1-5
CDR3: CASSESAQPQHF

size: few
V: TRBV6-5
J: TRBJ2-3
CDR3: CASSYGTADTQYF

size: NA
V: TRBV7-2
J: TRBJ2-7
CDR3: CASSLNSGSAYEQYF

size: NA
V: TRBV7-6
J: TRBJ2-5
CDR3: CASSLAWTSQETQYF

size: NA
V: TRBV28
J: TRBJ2-7
CDR3: CASSWGHYEQYF

size: NA
V: TRBV10-3
J: TRBJ1-6
CDR3: CATRTGGSSPLHF

size: NA
V: TRBV27
J: TRBJ2-1
CDR3: CATPETSGLYNEQFF

size: NA
V: TRBV30
J: TRBJ2-7
CDR3: CALGWGREQYF

size: NA
V: TRBV18
J: TRBJ2-1
CDR3: CASSSKRVLAGDEQFF

size: NA
V: TRBV11-3
J: TRBJ2-1
CDR3: CASSSGKNGEQFF

size: NA
V: TRBV4-1
J: TRBJ2-5
CDR3: CASSQSLVGGYQETQYF

size: NA
V: TRBV10-3
J: TRBJ2-3
CDR3: CAIRARVGDTQYF

size: once
V: TRBV27
J: TRBJ2-2
CDR3: CASSPRSWRLAGNTGELFF

size: NA
V: TRBV28
J: TRBJ1-2
CDR3: CASSLDPRYGYTF

size: NA
V: TRBV10-2
J: TRBJ2-4
CDR3: CASSSEGRGLRIQYF

size: NA
V: TRBV6-5
J: TRBJ1-3
CDR3: CASCRGLGNTIYF

size: once
V: TRBV11-3
J: TRBJ2-5
CDR3: CASSSELVTQYF

size: NA
V: TRBV6-1
J: TRBJ2-5
CDR3: CASIYSEQETQYF

size: NA
V: TRBV11-3
J: TRBJ2-5
CDR3: CASSLDGAREETQYF

size: NA
V: TRBV27
J: TRBJ2-1
CDR3: CASSLGLAGAAGLSYNEQFF

size: NA
V: TRBV19
J: TRBJ1-5
CDR3: CASTFSGKGQPQHF

size: NA
V: TRBV9
J: TRBJ2-7
CDR3: CAKSVAGQESSYEQYF

size: NA
V: TRBV6-5
J: TRBJ2-7
CDR3: CASRLAGGAYEQYF

size: NA
V: TRBV2
J: TRBJ2-3
CDR3: CASSASQNKDTQYF

size: once
V: TRBV5-1
J: TRBJ2-1
CDR3: CASSLSAGGGDEQFF

size: once
V: TRBV5-6
J: TRBJ2-5
CDR3: CASSSLAGGIGTQYF

size: once
V: TRBV18
J: TRBJ2-7
CDR3: CASSPPTGSSYEQYF

size: once
V: TRBV27
J: TRBJ1-4
CDR3: CASSLSRGGSEKLFF

size: NA
V: TRBV6-6
J: TRBJ1-2
CDR3: CAATGGYGYTF